This TCR beta chain is drawn from a study of T cells in Graves' hyperthyroidism and ophthalmopathy. CDR1 and CDR2 (germline): SNHLY, FYNNEI. The CDR3 consists of 13 residues. Trimming removed 10 bases at V and 4 bases at J, with 15 bases between. Patients aged 18 to 65 with hyperthyroidism were newly diagnosed, with duration under 2 months. From less than 13 ml of fresh peripheral blood, PBMCs were isolated. Researchers amplified the TCR beta CDR3 regions from RNA transcripts. In the first-round RT-PCR of the TCR CDR3, the HTBI primer set was used. TCRdb processed the multiplex PCR reads anew with MiXCR; each CDR3 protein has one entry. The data show 25,000 to 30,000 distinct CDR3 sequences, roughly 46% seen once. The table lists this clonotype with many counts.

The sequence came from a woman in her twenties or thirties with Graves' hyperthyroidism. Sequencing was carried out using blood. The gene calls are TRBV2 and TRBJ2-3, with D uncertain. The CDR3 loop is CANPREGADTQYF. CDR3 nucleotide sequence: TGTGCCAACCCAAGGGAAGGCGCAGATACGCAGTATTTT.